Shown below are 6 T cell receptor beta chains from a single sample sequenced in a study of T cell clonotyping in hematopoietic cell transplantation. Measured with immunoSEQ multiplex PCR; TCRdb has only the in-frame clones, and not every one. The repertoire holds about 44,000 clones, with 94% as singletons. What was sequenced was peripheral blood mononuclear cells. Every receptor here comes from a woman aged 45 to 65 in good health. Some clones in this sample may be carry-over from other donors' samples.

The V gene is TRBV27, the J gene TRBJ1-2; tentatively, D is TRBD1 (5 bases). Germline V gene sequence: CDR1 MNHEY, CDR2 SMNVEV (reference sequence). V was clipped by 3 bases and J by 4 bases, with 9 bases between them. The CDR3 extends over 13 amino acids. In DNA form, the CDR3 reads TGTGCCAGCAGTTTGGGGGGGTCCTATGGCTACACCTTC. It yields the protein CASSLGGSYGYTF.

This chain links TRBV18 with TRBJ2-7; TRBD1 aligns across 7 bases. V gave up 2 bases and J gave up 3 bases; unmatched junction bases: 1. The CDR3 length is 13 residues. From germline, CDR1 is KGHSH and CDR2 LQKENI. The CDR3: CASSPRDSYEQYF. Here the CDR3 DNA reads TGTGCCAGCTCACCAAGGGACAGCTACGAGCAGTACTTC. The variable domain in full, with the rest retrieved from reference TRBV18 and TRBJ2-7, is NAGVMQNPRHLVRRRGQEARLRCSPMKGHSHVYWYRQLPEEGLKFMVYLQKENIIDESGMPKERFSAEFPKEGPSILRIQQVVRGDSAAYFCASSPRDSYEQYFGPGTRLTVT.

The chain combines TRBV30 with TRBJ1-1; a weak D match, TRBD1 (6 bases). V was clipped by 0 bases and J by 1 base, with 12 bases between them. The CDR3 has 15 residues. Germline V lookup: CDR1 GTSNPN, CDR2 SVGIG (reference sequence). As DNA, the CDR3 is TGTGCCTGGAGTGTACAGTCAGGGGAGAACACTGAAGCTTTCTTT. Its protein is CAWSVQSGENTEAFF.

CDR3 DNA sequence: TGTGCCAGCACCGACGCTGACGGCTCTGGAAACACCATATATTTT. This sequence encodes CASTDADGSGNTIYF. The rearrangement joins TRBV6-5 to TRBJ1-3; D not certain. The germline V and J ends were trimmed by 7 bases and 0 bases, with 13 bases remaining between them. In germline, CDR1 is MNHEY, CDR2 SVGAGI. This CDR3 is 15 amino acids long.

In its sample, this clone was seen once. The rearrangement uses TRBV19 and TRBJ2-3; possibly TRBD1 for D (5 bases). The V gene lost 4 bases and the J gene lost 7 bases, with 12 bases spanning the gap. The CDR3 runs to 13 residues. Germline V gene sequence: CDR1 LNHDA, CDR2 SQIVND (reference sequence). The CDR3, as DNA: TGTGCCAGTAGTACCTACAGGTCTAATACGCAGTATTTT. Amino acids: CASSTYRSNTQYF.

The chain employs TRBV27 and TRBJ1-1; D uncertain. Trimming left V 7 bases short and J 3 bases short, with 9 bases between. There are 12 residues in the CDR3. CDR1 MNHEY and CDR2 SMNVEV come from the germline V gene (reference sequence). In nucleotides, the CDR3 is TGTGCCAGCAAGGCAGGCGACACTGAAGCTTTCTTT. Encoded protein: CASKAGDTEAFF.